Each of the 25 T cell receptor beta chains below was sequenced from the same sample in a study of CD4 T cells in relation to SARS-CoV-2 and coronaviruses. The unexposed donors gave CD4+ T cells in about 2010-2019, prior to COVID-19. Isolation of CD4+ T cells took place after around 11 days in culture. Their specific antigens are unknown. The protocol was immunoSEQ multiplex PCR, while the TCRdb copy is restricted to in-frame clones and leaves out a portion. Among about 18,000 clones listed, around 70% were seen once. Sequenced: CD4+ T cells from PBMCs, cultured in vitro. These receptors were taken from a human donor in good health.

The chain links TRBV3-1 (or the pseudogene TRBV3-2) to TRBJ2-7; 11 bases fit TRBD2. The germline V gene has CDR1 LGHDT and CDR2 YNNKEL (reference sequence). The CDR3 totals 16 residues. V dropped 2 bases and J dropped 3; count of bases not matched to a gene: 6. CDR3 sequence (DNA): TGTGCCAGCAGCCAACTTACTAGCGGGAGCCTCTACGAGCAGTACTTC. This codes for CASSQLTSGSLYEQYF.

The genes are TRBV15 and TRBJ2-2, with 10 bases aligning to TRBD2. The V gene's germline CDR1 is LNHNV and CDR2 YYDKDF (reference sequence). V gave up 0 bases and J gave up 5 bases; unmatched junction bases: 9. This CDR3 is 18 amino acids long. In DNA form, the CDR3 reads TGTGCCACCAGCAGAGATGGACTAGCGGAAACGGGGACCGGGGAGCTGTTTTTT. Its translation is CATSRDGLAETGTGELFF.

The chain is built from TRBV14 and TRBJ1-6; TRBD1 agrees at 7 bases. V lost 0 bases, J lost 10 bases, and 6 bases stayed unmatched. There are 15 residues in the CDR3. Germline V lookup: CDR1 SGHDN, CDR2 FVKESK. As DNA, the CDR3 is TGTGCCAGCAGCCAAGAAAGGACAGGCAGCTCACCCCTCCACTTT. Translating gives CASSQERTGSSPLHF.

The chain joins TRBV5-1 to TRBJ2-7; 10 bases align to TRBD1. Germline V gene data show CDR1 as SGHRS and CDR2 as YFSETQ. Trimming took 3 bases from V and 6 from J; bases not matched to a gene: 12. The CDR3 is 16 amino acids. The CDR3 is CASSYESGTGAAEQYF. DNA of the CDR3: TGCGCCAGCAGCTATGAGTCCGGGACAGGGGCTGCCGAGCAGTACTTC.

This rearrangement joins TRBV4-1 to TRBJ1-5; perhaps TRBD1 as D (5 bases). Germline V gene data show CDR1 as MGHRA and CDR2 as YSYEKL. V lost 2 bases and J lost 3, with 8 bases in between. The CDR3 sequence is 14 residues long. The chain's CDR3 is CASSQPGNNQPQHF. CDR3 in DNA: TGCGCCAGCAGCCAACCAGGGAACAATCAGCCCCAGCATTTT.

This clone was picked up a small number of times. The genes are TRBV6-5 and TRBJ1-6; D gene uncertain. V was trimmed by 6 bases and J by 7 bases, leaving 7 bases between them. The CDR3 sequence is 12 residues long. Germline CDR1 and CDR2: MNHEY and SVGAGI. The DNA of the CDR3 is TGTGCCAGCAGCCAGCTAAATTCACCCCTCCACTTT. This gives the protein CASSQLNSPLHF.

This chain joins TRBV9 and TRBJ2-7; 14 nucleotides agree with TRBD2. CDR3 size: 16 residues. Germline lookup yields CDR1 SGDLS and CDR2 YYNGEE. The V gene end was trimmed by 2 bases and the J gene end by 5 bases; junction bases not matched to a gene: 6. In DNA, the CDR3 is TGTGCCAGCAGCGTCGGACTAGCGGGAGGTATCGACGAGCAGTACTTC. It translates to CASSVGLAGGIDEQYF.

The chain joins TRBV27 to TRBJ1-1; a weak D match, TRBD1 (5 bases). With 4 bases removed from V and 11 bases from J, the gap between germline ends came to 17 bases. The CDR3 is 13 amino acids. Germline CDR1 MNHEY, CDR2 SMNVEV (reference sequence). DNA for the CDR3: TGTGCCAGCAGTTCTCTTACCGGGACTCGGGCTTTCTTT. Protein product: CASSSLTGTRAFF.

V gene TRBV12-5 combines with J gene TRBJ2-7; TRBD2 aligns across 7 bases. Germline values: CDR1 LGHNT, CDR2 FRNRAP. CDR3 length: 14 residues. Losses at the gene ends were 5 bases for V and 0 bases for J; bases not matched to a gene: 4. As DNA, the CDR3 is TGTGCTAGTGGTCCCGGGGGGAGCTCCTACGAGCAGTACTTC. Protein product: CASGPGGSSYEQYF. Combining the CDR3 with reference TRBV12-5 and TRBJ2-7 gives the whole variable domain DARVTQTPRHKVTEMGQEVTMRCQPILGHNTVFWYRQTMMQGLELLAYFRNRAPLDDSGMPKDRFSAEMPDATLATLKIQPSEPRDSAVYFCASGPGGSSYEQYFGPGTRLTVT.

The rearrangement links TRBV18 to TRBJ2-7; 7 nucleotides align to TRBD1. V was clipped by 6 bases and J by 4 bases; unmatched bases: 9. CDR1 and CDR2 from the germline V gene are KGHSH and LQKENI. CDR3 length: 14 residues. As DNA, the CDR3 is TGTGCCAGCTCTGAAAAGGGACAGCAGTACGAGCAGTACTTC. Encoded protein: CASSEKGQQYEQYF. The whole variable domain, remainder taken from reference TRBV18 and TRBJ2-7, is NAGVMQNPRHLVRRRGQEARLRCSPMKGHSHVYWYRQLPEEGLKFMVYLQKENIIDESGMPKERFSAEFPKEGPSILRIQQVVRGDSAAYFCASSEKGQQYEQYFGPGTRLTVT.

J is TRBJ1-6 and V is TRBV7-3; 7 bases map to TRBD1. The length of the CDR3 is 15 residues. Germline lookup yields CDR1 SGHTA and CDR2 FQGTGA. J gave up 7 bases and V 5 bases, and 8 bases lay outside the gene matches. This CDR3 is CASSNTGTENSPLHF. CDR3 nucleotides: TGTGCCAGCAGCAACACCGGGACAGAGAATTCACCCCTCCACTTT.

V and J are TRBV28 and TRBJ1-4; D is undetermined. Trimming removed 6 bases from V and 8 bases from J, with 16 bases in between. This CDR3 is built from 14 residues. Germline CDR1 reads MDHEN; CDR2 reads SYDVKM. The CDR3 coding sequence is TGTGCCAGCAGCTTAGAGGGAGTGAGGGAAAAACTGTTTTTT. Translated, it gives CASSLEGVREKLFF. The variable domain in full, completed from reference TRBV28 and TRBJ1-4, reads DVKVTQSSRYLVKRTGEKVFLECVQDMDHENMFWYRQDPGLGLRLIYFSYDVKMKEKGDIPEGYSVSREKKERFSLILESASTNQTSMYLCASSLEGVREKLFFGSGTQLSVL.

CDR3 in amino acids: CASSLEWAGSGANVLTF. In DNA form, the CDR3 reads TGTGCCAGCAGCTTAGAGTGGGCGGGATCGGGGGCCAACGTCCTGACTTTC. The chain links TRBV7-9 to TRBJ2-6, with D perhaps TRBD2 (6 bases). The CDR3 is 17 residues long. Looked up from germline, CDR1 is SEHNR and CDR2 is FQNEAQ (reference sequence). V shed 1 base and J shed 4 bases, with 14 bases lying between them.

CDR3 sequence: CASSLSGASSYEQYF. In DNA, the CDR3 is TGTGCCAGCAGCTTAAGCGGGGCGAGCTCCTACGAGCAGTACTTC. The chain couples TRBV7-3 to TRBJ2-7; possibly TRBD2 for D (6 bases). From germline, CDR1 is SGHTA and CDR2 FQGTGA. The CDR3 totals 15 residues. Trimming stripped 1 base from V and 0 bases from J, with 10 bases between. Filled out from reference TRBV7-3 and TRBJ2-7, the complete variable domain reads GAGVSQTPSNKVTEKGKYVELRCDPISGHTALYWYRQSLGQGPEFLIYFQGTGAADDSGLPNDRFFAVRPEGSVSTLKIQRTERGDSAVYLCASSLSGASSYEQYFGPGTRLTVT.

This chain connects TRBV3-1 (or the pseudogene TRBV3-2) to TRBJ1-1; the match to TRBD1 covers 7 bases. The germline CDR1 and CDR2 sequences are LGHDT and YNNKEL (reference sequence). The CDR3 totals 14 residues. V lost 2 bases, J lost 2 bases, and 2 bases stayed unmatched. This chain's CDR3 is CASSQRDSNTEAFF. The CDR3 DNA reads TGTGCCAGCAGCCAAAGGGACAGCAACACTGAAGCTTTCTTT.

The V and J genes are TRBV18 and TRBJ2-6; 10 bases line up with TRBD1. V was clipped by 4 bases and J by 2 bases; unmatched bases: 8. The CDR3 is 18 amino acids. Germline V lookup: CDR1 KGHSH, CDR2 LQKENI. In DNA form, the CDR3 reads TGTGCCAGCTCACTTTCGACAGGGGGCATCCCTGGGGCCAACGTCCTGACTTTC. Amino acid sequence: CASSLSTGGIPGANVLTF.

This rearrangement joins TRBV20-1 to TRBJ2-7, with 9 bases matching TRBD2. Losses at the gene ends were 3 bases for V and 5 bases for J; bases not matched to a gene: 8. Germline CDR1 DFQATT, CDR2 SNEGSKA (reference sequence). The CDR3 sequence is 14 residues long. In nucleotides, the CDR3 is TGCAGTGCTAGTCCGGGACTAGCTTCCAACGAGCAGTACTTC. It encodes CSASPGLASNEQYF.

The rearrangement joins TRBV6-1 to TRBJ2-7, with a weak D call TRBD2 (6 bases). The germline V and J ends were trimmed by 3 bases and 2 bases, with 17 bases remaining between them. The CDR3 consists of 16 residues. From germline, CDR1 is MNHNS and CDR2 SASEGT. The CDR3 sequence: CASSESVGSGPYEQYF. The CDR3 nucleotides read TGTGCCAGCAGTGAGAGTGTGGGTAGCGGACCCTACGAGCAGTACTTC.

J is TRBJ2-7 and V is TRBV7-2; D may be TRBD1 or TRBD2 (6 bases each). V shed 1 base and J shed 5 bases, with 21 bases lying between them. This CDR3 region has 17 residues. CDR1 and CDR2 (germline): SGHTA, FQGNSA. CDR3 protein: CASSLGGGYEYKDEQYF. Here the CDR3 DNA reads TGTGCCAGCAGCTTAGGAGGGGGGTACGAGTATAAGGACGAGCAGTACTTC.

This clone was detected a few times. This rearrangement joins TRBV14 to TRBJ2-7; no firm D call. The V and J ends lost 1 base and 4 bases respectively, with 8 bases between them. This CDR3 contains 13 residues. CDR1 is SGHDN and CDR2 is FVKESK in the germline V gene. This CDR3 is CASSQVGRYEQYF. Here the CDR3 DNA reads TGTGCCAGCAGCCAAGTAGGCAGATACGAGCAGTACTTC. Full variable domain (missing parts from reference TRBV14 and TRBJ2-7): EAGVTQFPSHSVIEKGQTVTLRCDPISGHDNLYWYRRVMGKEIKFLLHFVKESKQDESGMPNNRFLAERTGGTYSTLKVQPAELEDSGVYFCASSQVGRYEQYFGPGTRLTVT.

The CDR3 DNA reads as TGCAGCGTACACGTGGGTTCCCCGTACCAAGAGACCCAGTACTTC. Translation: CSVHVGSPYQETQYF. The genes are TRBV29-1 and TRBJ2-5; no definite D call. The V and J ends lost 6 bases and 0 bases respectively, with 17 bases between them. This CDR3 is 15 amino acids long. Germline CDR1 SQVTM, CDR2 ANQGSEA.

This clone was seen only a few times. J is TRBJ1-6 and V is TRBV7-8; a possible D gene is TRBD1 (5 bases). V lost 4 bases to trimming and J lost 6 bases, with 16 bases between them. CDR1 and CDR2 (germline): SGHVS, FQNEAQ. This CDR3 has 16 amino acids. In nucleotides, the CDR3 is TGTGCCAGCAGCTCTCTCGGGGGAGGCCTTAATTCACCCCTCCACTTT. This sequence encodes CASSSLGGGLNSPLHF.

This chain joins TRBV3-1 (or the pseudogene TRBV3-2) and TRBJ2-3, with a weak D call TRBD2 (6 bases). Deletions cut 1 base from V and 3 bases from J, with 17 bases between. In germline, CDR1 is LGHDT, CDR2 YNNKEL (reference sequence). The CDR3 spans 17 residues. The CDR3 nucleotides read TGTGCCAGCAGCCAAGCAGGCACTAGCTGGGGTACAGATACGCAGTATTTT. This translates into CASSQAGTSWGTDTQYF.

The table lists this clone with a count of one. V is TRBV3-1 (or the pseudogene TRBV3-2) and J is TRBJ2-1, with unresolved D. The V gene lost 3 bases and the J gene lost 5 bases, with 11 bases spanning the gap. This CDR3 contains 14 residues. Per the germline V gene, CDR1 is LGHDT and CDR2 is YNNKEL (reference sequence). The CDR3 bases are TGTGCCAGCAGCCATGCAGGCGCGAACAATGAGCAGTTCTTC. Translating it yields CASSHAGANNEQFF.

This clone turned up a few times. V is TRBV14 and J is TRBJ2-7, with a tentative D call TRBD1 (6 bases). Trimming removed 5 bases from V and 0 bases from J, with 17 bases in between. From germline, CDR1 is SGHDN and CDR2 FVKESK. This CDR3 is built from 16 residues. The CDR3 coding sequence is TGTGCCAGCAGCGGAAGGCCGGGCAGGGGCTCCTACGAGCAGTACTTC. Amino acid sequence: CASSGRPGRGSYEQYF.